Listed below are T cell receptor beta chains from one sample, sequenced in a study of cytomegalovirus exposure and HLA in healthy donors. Data came from immunoSEQ multiplex PCR; TCRdb stores just in-frame clones and leaves some out. The sample includes about 84,000 clones, about 60% seen only once; the top ten take 15%. The sample comprised PBMCs. The receptors were sampled from a middle-aged woman in good health and CMV-seropositive. Each CDR3 is given with its conserved first and last residue. D genes are given only for firm matches. Part of the rows lack a size; the others show once, few, many or a class for expanded clones.

size: few; V: TRBV11-2; J: TRBJ2-1; D: TRBD2; length: 15; DNA: TGTGCCAGCAGCTCTAGACTAGCGGGAGGCAATGAGCAGTTCTTC; CDR3: CASSSRLAGGNEQFF
size: many; V: TRBV29-1; J: TRBJ2-7; D: TRBD1; length: 15; DNA: TGCAGCGTTAGTCGATCGAACAGGGGCAGGAGCGAGCAGTACTTC; CDR3: CSVSRSNRGRSEQYF
size: .; V: TRBV9; J: TRBJ2-1; D: TRBD1; length: 15; DNA: TGTGCCAGCAGCGTTGGACAGGGGGCAGTGAATGAGCAGTTCTTC; CDR3: CASSVGQGAVNEQFF
size: .; V: TRBV5-1; J: TRBJ2-1; D: TRBD1; length: 14; DNA: TGCGCCAGCAGCGCCCAGACAGGGGGCGATGAGCAGTTCTTC; CDR3: CASSAQTGGDEQFF
size: .; V: TRBV5-4; J: TRBJ2-1; D: TRBD2; length: 15; DNA: TGTGCCAGCAGCAAAGTCGGACTAGCGGGAGGTGAGCAGTTCTTC; CDR3: CASSKVGLAGGEQFF
size: .; V: TRBV25-1; J: TRBJ1-4; D: TRBD1; length: 15; DNA: TGTGCCAGCAGTAACGCCGGGACAGGAGATGAAAAACTGTTTTTT; CDR3: CASSNAGTGDEKLFF
size: .; V: TRBV7-2; J: TRBJ2-3; D: .; length: 17; DNA: TGTGCCAGCAGCGACCCTTTCGGCAGGCGTAGCACAGATACGCAGTATTTT; CDR3: CASSDPFGRRSTDTQYF
size: few; V: TRBV19; J: TRBJ1-2; D: TRBD1; length: 15; DNA: TGTGCCAGTAGTTTTACCGGGACAGCTGACATCGGCTACACCTTC; CDR3: CASSFTGTADIGYTF
size: .; V: TRBV7-2; J: TRBJ2-2; D: TRBD2; length: 17; DNA: TGTGCCAGCGGCTTAGCCCCTAGGCCTAGCGGGAGCGGGGAGCTGTTTTTT; CDR3: CASGLAPRPSGSGELFF
size: .; V: TRBV27; J: TRBJ2-3; D: .; length: 16; DNA: TGTGCCAGCAGTCCTTTGGGGGGGGCAGGTACAGATACGCAGTATTTT; CDR3: CASSPLGGAGTDTQYF
size: .; V: TRBV11-1; J: TRBJ2-7; D: .; length: 15; DNA: TGTGCCAGCAGCTTTATCGGCGGGGACTCCTACGAGCAGTACTTC; CDR3: CASSFIGGDSYEQYF
size: .; V: TRBV28; J: TRBJ1-5; D: .; length: 19; DNA: TGTGCCAGCAGTTCCGCCGGGGTCGGTGGCGTCTTGAGCAATCAGCCCCAGCATTTT; CDR3: CASSSAGVGGVLSNQPQHF
size: .; V: TRBV27; J: TRBJ1-4; D: .; length: 17; DNA: TGTGCCAGCAGTTTTTTTGGGCAGGGTATCATTGGTGAAAAACTGTTTTTT; CDR3: CASSFFGQGIIGEKLFF
size: .; V: TRBV27; J: TRBJ2-7; D: TRBD2; length: 15; DNA: TGTGCCAGCAGAGCCACGAGCGGGACCTTACGCGAGCAGTACTTC; CDR3: CASRATSGTLREQYF
size: .; V: TRBV5-1; J: TRBJ1-1; D: .; length: 13; DNA: TGCGCCAGCAGCTTGTGGGAGCGCACTGAAGCTTTCTTT; CDR3: CASSLWERTEAFF
size: .; V: TRBV7-2; J: TRBJ2-1; D: .; length: 14; DNA: TGTGCCAGCAGCTTAGAAGCCAGGAACAATGAGCAGTTCTTC; CDR3: CASSLEARNNEQFF
size: once; V: TRBV9; J: TRBJ2-7; D: TRBD1; length: 15; DNA: TGTGCCAGCAGCGTTAGGACAGGGGTTGCCTACGAGCAGTACTTC; CDR3: CASSVRTGVAYEQYF
size: .; V: TRBV9; J: TRBJ1-4; D: .; length: 14; DNA: TGTGCCAGCAGCGTAGGGGCCGATAATGAAAAACTGTTTTTT; CDR3: CASSVGADNEKLFF
size: .; V: TRBV11-3; J: TRBJ2-3; D: .; length: 14; DNA: TGTGCCAGCAGCTTAGACCGGGACACAGATACGCAGTATTTT; CDR3: CASSLDRDTDTQYF
size: .; V: TRBV28; J: TRBJ1-1; D: .; length: 12; DNA: TGTGCCAGCAGAATCTATAACACTGAAGCTTTCTTT; CDR3: CASRIYNTEAFF
size: .; V: TRBV9; J: TRBJ1-2; D: TRBD1; length: 15; DNA: TGTGCCAGCAGCGTCGGGACAGCGTCCGGCTATGGCTACACCTTC; CDR3: CASSVGTASGYGYTF
size: .; V: TRBV6-1; J: TRBJ2-7; D: TRBD2; length: 17; DNA: TGTGCCAGCAGTGAAGTGGGACTAGCGGGAGGGCCCCTCGAGCAGTACTTC; CDR3: CASSEVGLAGGPLEQYF
size: .; V: TRBV9; J: TRBJ2-1; D: .; length: 13; DNA: TGTGCCAGCAGCGGCGGGACTTACAATGAGCAGTTCTTC; CDR3: CASSGGTYNEQFF
size: .; V: TRBV5-4; J: TRBJ1-1; D: TRBD1; length: 14; DNA: TGTGCCAGCAGCGGGACAGCTCTGGACTCGGGAGCTTTCTTT; CDR3: CASSGTALDSGAFF
size: .; V: TRBV7-2; J: TRBJ1-5; D: TRBD1; length: 18; DNA: TGTGCCAGCAGCTCGAGCCTGACAGGGAATGAGTGCAATCAGCCCCAGCATTTT; CDR3: CASSSSLTGNECNQPQHF
size: .; V: TRBV6-5; J: TRBJ2-1; D: TRBD2; length: 15; DNA: TGTGCCAGCAGATCGACTAGCGGGAGTTCCTATGAGCAGTTCTTC; CDR3: CASRSTSGSSYEQFF
size: .; V: TRBV10-3; J: TRBJ1-2; D: TRBD1; length: 14; DNA: TGTGCCATCAGCATTGGACAGGGTCCATATGGCTACACCTTC; CDR3: CAISIGQGPYGYTF